The 10 T cell receptor beta chains given below trace back to one sample, sequenced in a study of T cells in Graves' hyperthyroidism and ophthalmopathy. Template material for amplifying TCR beta CDR3 regions consisted of RNA transcripts. With the HTBI primer set, the TCR CDR3 went through a first round of RT-PCR. MiXCR, run by TCRdb on the multiplex PCR reads, gives a single entry per CDR3 protein. The profile covers about 250,000 distinct CDR3 sequences, with 22% appearing a single time and roughly 60% taken by the ten largest. The specimen sequenced was blood. These receptors all come from a man aged 25-40 years with Graves' ophthalmopathy.

This clonotype occurred many times. The chain joins TRBV3-1 to TRBJ2-1, with 8 positions matching TRBD2. The junction had 7 bases not matched to a gene; V was cut back by 7 bases and J by 2 bases. Per germline, CDR1 LGHDT and CDR2 YNNKEL (reference sequence). CDR3 size: 15 residues. The DNA of the CDR3 is TGTGCCAGCAAGAGGAGCGGGAGCCCCTACAATGAGCAGTTCTTC. Encoded protein: CASKRSGSPYNEQFF.

This clonotype was detected ten times or more. This sequence joins TRBV12-3 or TRBV12-4 and TRBJ2-7, with TRBD2 matching 12 bases. CDR3 length equals 17 residues. J gave up 1 base and V 6 bases, and 10 bases lay outside the gene matches. The CDR3 DNA reads TGTGCCAGCAGACAAGCCGGGACTAGCGGGTCTTCCTACGAGCAGTACTTC. Amino acids: CASRQAGTSGSSYEQYF.

The genes are TRBV3-1 and TRBJ2-7; 7 positions match TRBD2. Germline loops: CDR1 LGHDT, CDR2 YNNKEL (reference sequence). The CDR3 loop spans 17 amino acids. The V segment lost 0 bases and the J segment 2 bases; nucleotides outside the gene matches: 10. CDR3 loop: CASSQDRSRAGAYEQYF. The DNA of the CDR3 is TGTGCCAGCAGCCAAGATAGGTCTCGGGCGGGAGCCTACGAGCAGTACTTC.

The chain carries TRBV9 and TRBJ2-3; D unclear. V shed 0 bases and J shed 6 bases, with 8 bases lying between them. This CDR3 has 13 amino acids. Germline V gene sequence: CDR1 SGDLS, CDR2 YYNGEE. This CDR3 is CASSVAWGDTQYF. In DNA form, the CDR3 reads TGTGCCAGCAGCGTAGCTTGGGGTGATACGCAGTATTTT.

The chain recombines TRBV7-8 with TRBJ2-7; a possible D gene is TRBD2 (6 bases). Trimming cost V 6 bases and J 2 bases, with 17 bases left between them. This CDR3 contains 15 residues. Germline loops: CDR1 SGHVS, CDR2 FQNEAQ. The CDR3 is CASSREEGQAYEQYF. In nucleotides, the CDR3 is TGTGCCAGCAGTCGAGAGGAGGGGCAGGCCTACGAGCAGTACTTC.

This clonotype has only a few counts. The V call is TRBV12-3 or TRBV12-4, the J call TRBJ2-7; 11 bases are shared with TRBD2. This CDR3 is built from 16 residues. V lost 3 bases to trimming and J lost 3 bases; unmatched junction nucleotides: 7. The chain's CDR3 is CASSLFSTSGIYEQYF. The CDR3 bases are TGTGCCAGCAGTTTGTTCTCGACTAGCGGGATCTACGAGCAGTACTTC.

This clonotype was counted at least ten times. J is TRBJ2-1 and V is TRBV20-1; 8 nucleotides agree with TRBD2. The CDR3 is made up of 15 amino acids. Per the germline V gene, CDR1 is DFQATT and CDR2 is SNEGSKA (reference sequence). The ends lost 0 bases at V and 4 bases at J; junction bases unmatched: 5. CDR3 amino acids: CSARDPASGYNEQFF. CDR3 DNA sequence: TGCAGTGCTAGAGATCCGGCTAGCGGGTACAATGAGCAGTTCTTC.

V gene TRBV19 combines with J gene TRBJ2-7; perhaps TRBD2 as D (5 bases). The CDR3 extends over 14 amino acids. V dropped 3 bases and J dropped 7 bases, with 16 bases sitting between them. Per germline, CDR1 LNHDA and CDR2 SQIVND (reference sequence). The CDR3 spells CASSMNGNLGEQYF. The CDR3 DNA sequence: TGTGCCAGTAGTATGAACGGGAACCTGGGGGAGCAGTACTTC.

This clonotype was counted ten times or more. The chain couples TRBV20-1 to TRBJ2-3; TRBD2 is a possible D gene (5 bases). The CDR3 is 14 residues long. Trimming removed 1 base from V and 0 bases from J, with 8 bases in between. The germline gives CDR1 DFQATT, CDR2 SNEGSKA (reference sequence). CDR3 sequence reads: CSARASLSTDTQYF. The CDR3 DNA reads TGCAGTGCTAGAGCTAGCTTGAGCACAGATACGCAGTATTTT.

The V and J genes are TRBV19 and TRBJ2-5; tentatively, D is TRBD1 (6 bases). There are 14 residues in the CDR3. Trimming stripped 5 bases from V and 3 bases from J, with 13 bases between. Germline CDR1 and CDR2: LNHDA and SQIVND (reference sequence). CDR3 DNA: TGTGCCAGTAGTTTGACAGGCGGTAAAGAGACCCAGTACTTC. It translates to CASSLTGGKETQYF.